What follows are 14 T cell receptor beta chains derived from one specimen sequenced in a study of cytomegalovirus exposure and HLA in healthy donors. PCR involved 60 Vbeta and 13 Jbeta primers. The repertoire was sequenced with immunoSEQ multiplex PCR; TCRdb's copy has only in-frame clones and lacks some. Recorded here are about 160,000 clones; the top ten clones represent 1.3%. The specimen sequenced was PBMCs. The receptors shown here come from a woman aged 55-69 years in good health and CMV-seronegative.

CDR3 DNA sequence: TGTGCCAGCAGCCCTCCACTAGCTAACTATGGCTACACCTTC. Amino acids: CASSPPLANYGYTF. V usage is TRBV9 and J usage is TRBJ1-2; no clear D. CDR3 length equals 14 residues. V gave up 4 bases and J gave up 0 bases, with 10 bases separating them. Germline V lookup: CDR1 SGDLS, CDR2 YYNGEE.

The CDR3 here is CASSPGLSHGELFF. CDR3 nucleotide sequence: TGTGCCAGCAGCCCGGGACTCTCTCACGGGGAGCTGTTTTTT. This chain connects TRBV7-3 to TRBJ2-2; maybe TRBD2 (6 bases). The germline V gene has CDR1 SGHTA and CDR2 FQGTGA. Trimming removed 5 bases at V and 7 bases at J, with 14 bases between. The CDR3 is made up of 14 amino acids.

This chain joins TRBV7-9 and TRBJ1-4, with a tentative D call TRBD1 (5 bases). The V end lost 1 base, the J end lost 6 bases, and 9 bases lay between the germline ends. The germline CDR1 and CDR2 sequences are SEHNR and FQNEAQ (reference sequence). CDR3 length equals 14 residues. The CDR3 coding sequence is TGTGCCAGCAGCTTAGTTGGGGGGGATGAAAAACTGTTTTTT. Translation: CASSLVGGDEKLFF.

J is TRBJ1-1 and V is TRBV2; 8 bases match TRBD1. Germline-derived CDR1 and CDR2 are SNHLY and FYNNEI. Germline trimming cut 7 bases from V and 1 base from J; bases unmatched to any gene: 5. This CDR3 is built from 14 residues. The CDR3 DNA reads TGTGCCAGCATTCTAGACAGGGGGAACACTGAAGCTTTCTTT. Its protein is CASILDRGNTEAFF.

This chain uses TRBV25-1 with TRBJ1-2, with D unresolved. This CDR3 region has 15 residues. Germline CDR1 and CDR2: MGHDK and SYGVNS. The germline V and J ends were trimmed by 5 bases and 4 bases, with 17 bases remaining between them. This CDR3 reads CASSKGGPLSYGYTF. CDR3 DNA: TGTGCCAGCAGTAAGGGAGGGCCCCTTAGCTATGGCTACACCTTC.

The J gene is TRBJ2-1, the V gene TRBV6-6; TRBD2 matches 9 bases. Germline trimming cut 5 bases from V and 6 bases from J; bases unmatched to any gene: 11. Germline V gene data show CDR1 as MNHNY and CDR2 as SVGAGI (reference sequence). The CDR3 is made up of 16 amino acids. CDR3 sequence reads: CASSPSLAGIINEQFF. The CDR3 DNA sequence: TGTGCCAGCAGTCCCTCCCTAGCGGGGATAATCAATGAGCAGTTCTTC.

The chain employs TRBV19 and TRBJ1-1; 7 bases align to TRBD1. The V gene end was trimmed by 4 bases and the J gene end by 7 bases; junction bases not matched to a gene: 6. Germline V lookup: CDR1 LNHDA, CDR2 SQIVND (reference sequence). CDR3 length: 13 residues. CDR3 in amino acids: CASSSDREREAFF. CDR3 nucleotide sequence: TGTGCCAGTAGTAGCGACAGGGAGCGTGAAGCTTTCTTT. Supplemented by reference TRBV19 and TRBJ1-1, the full variable domain reads DGGITQSPKYLFRKEGQNVTLSCEQNLNHDAMYWYRQDPGQGLRLIYYSQIVNDFQKGDIAEGYSVSREKKESFPLTVTSAQKNPTAFYLCASSSDREREAFFGQGTRLTVV.

Points on this clone: A read error may produce the germline difference seen at one junction end. This chain joins TRBV4-3 and TRBJ1-2, with D possibly matching TRBD1 (5 bases). Germline assignment: CDR1 LGHNA and CDR2 YSLEER. The CDR3 is 16 amino acids. The CDR3 loop reads CASSLKRGGDELATSF. DNA of the CDR3: TGCGCCAGCAGCCTAAAGCGGGGAGGGGACGAGTTGGCTACCTCCTTC.

This chain links TRBV5-1 with TRBJ2-1; 9 bases align to TRBD1. Germline trimming cut 4 bases from V and 8 bases from J; bases unmatched to any gene: 13. Germline CDR1 SGHRS, CDR2 YFSETQ. This CDR3 has 16 residues. The CDR3 sequence is CASSRIPGQGRDEQFF. The CDR3 bases are TGCGCCAGCAGCCGTATACCGGGACAGGGTAGGGATGAGCAGTTCTTC.

V is TRBV9 and J is TRBJ1-2; the D gene is possibly TRBD1 (5 bases). CDR1 is SGDLS and CDR2 is YYNGEE in the germline V gene. Trimming took 0 bases from V and 2 from J, leaving 17 bases between them. The CDR3 extends over 17 amino acids. The CDR3 sequence is CASSVGPGRSENYGYTF. CDR3 DNA sequence: TGTGCCAGCAGCGTAGGTCCAGGGAGGTCCGAAAACTATGGCTACACCTTC. Filled out from reference TRBV9 and TRBJ1-2, the complete variable domain reads DSGVTQTPKHLITATGQRVTLRCSPRSGDLSVYWYQQSLDQGLQFLIQYYNGEERAKGNILERFSAQQFPDLHSELNLSSLELGDSALYFCASSVGPGRSENYGYTFGSGTRLTVV.

This chain uses TRBV7-3 with TRBJ2-3; 7 bases fit TRBD1. CDR3 length: 14 amino acids. J gave up 5 bases and V 4 bases, and 6 bases lay outside the gene matches. In germline, CDR1 is SGHTA, CDR2 FQGTGA. In DNA form, the CDR3 reads TGTGCCAGCAGCTCGACAGGGATTGGAGATACGCAGTATTTT. It yields the protein CASSSTGIGDTQYF.

Concerning this clone itself: Other DNA sequences in the sample encode the same CDR3. This chain uses TRBV7-2 with TRBJ1-3; no firm D call. In germline, CDR1 is SGHTA, CDR2 FQGNSA. The ends were cut back, 6 bases at V and 4 bases at J, with 7 bases in the middle. The CDR3 is 12 amino acids. CDR3 region: CASSLSGNTIYF. The DNA of the CDR3 is TGTGCCAGCAGTTTAAGCGGAAACACCATATATTTT.

This rearrangement joins TRBV7-8 to TRBJ1-1; no clear D. Between the trimmed V and J ends, which lost 7 bases and 3 bases, there was a span of 12 bases. This CDR3 has 13 residues. Germline CDR1 and CDR2: SGHVS and FQNEAQ. CDR3 sequence reads: CASIPYRDTEAFF. The CDR3 nucleotides are TGTGCCAGCATTCCCTACCGGGACACTGAAGCTTTCTTT.

V and J are TRBV4-2 and TRBJ2-7; TRBD2 is a possible D gene (6 bases). The CDR3 has 15 residues. Germline CDR1 is LGHNA and CDR2 is YNFKEQ. Trimming removed 1 base from V and 3 bases from J, with 13 bases in between. For the CDR3, the DNA is TGTGCCAGCAGCCAAGTTGTGAAGGGAGGCTACGAGCAGTACTTC. It specifies CASSQVVKGGYEQYF.